The TCR beta chain under discussion was sequenced for a study of regulatory T cells in long-lasting Graves disease. Stated time point: newly diagnosed GD, antithyroid drugs for less than 3 months. PBMCs were the source of the RNA used for TCR sequencing. General study findings and limits: Persistent Graves' disease cases displayed lower TCR diversity than newly diagnosed ones.

For TCR beta, libraries came from iRepertoire HTBI primers and Arm-PCR of CDR3 regions. TCRdb fed the multiplex PCR reads into MiXCR, producing one record per CDR3 protein. This repertoire shows about 530,000 distinct CDR3 sequences, roughly a sixth found once; its top ten account for 25%. This CDR3 contains 16 residues. Trimming removed 1 base at V and 5 bases at J, with 17 bases between. Points on this clonotype: The antigen is undetermined.

These data were also filed under a second study, of T cells in Graves' hyperthyroidism and ophthalmopathy. That paper adds: The patients, who ranged from 18 to 65 in age, presented with newly diagnosed hyperthyroidism lasting under 2 months. Based on clinical symptoms, serum thyroxine and TRAb, thyroid ultrasound and orbital computed tomography, diagnoses were reached. Separating ophthalmopathy from stable hyperthyroidism was achieved by a 13 V-J model.

Sequences were derived from peripheral blood mononuclear cells (PBMCs), sampled at new diagnosis, from a patient treated with antithyroid drugs. The genes are TRBV12-3 or TRBV12-4 and TRBJ2-5, with D possibly being TRBD2 (7 bases). The receptor comes from a woman in her forties or fifties with Graves disease. The CDR3 DNA is TGTGCCAGCAGTTTAGGGGGGGGGGCCCATTTGGAGACCCAGTACTTC. This codes for CASSLGGGAHLETQYF.